This T cell receptor (beta chain) was found in a study of T-cell memory formation after mild COVID-19. Study summary: Most TCR clusters belonged to a single donor.

The CDR3 is 11 residues long. CDR1 is MNHNS, CDR2 SASEGT, per germline. Trimming shortened V by 8 bases and J by 2 bases, and 6 bases separated the two germline ends. Employing constant-segment primers, 5'RACE generated TCR alpha and TCR beta cDNA libraries bearing sample barcodes and UMIs. TCRdb recomputed calls from the 5' RACE reads with MiXCR, one row per CDR3 protein. The table records hundreds of thousands of distinct CDR3 sequences, around a sixth of them present only once. Sequenced material: PBMCs or a T cell subset sorted from them (not recorded which). V usage is TRBV6-1 and J usage is TRBJ1-1, with D uncertain. The sequence was obtained from an adult woman who had mild COVID-19 (a few samples of this study predate the infection). Cell type and time point are not known. CDR3: CASRINTEAFF. Written as DNA, the CDR3 is TGTGCCAGCCGGATAAACACTGAAGCTTTCTTT.